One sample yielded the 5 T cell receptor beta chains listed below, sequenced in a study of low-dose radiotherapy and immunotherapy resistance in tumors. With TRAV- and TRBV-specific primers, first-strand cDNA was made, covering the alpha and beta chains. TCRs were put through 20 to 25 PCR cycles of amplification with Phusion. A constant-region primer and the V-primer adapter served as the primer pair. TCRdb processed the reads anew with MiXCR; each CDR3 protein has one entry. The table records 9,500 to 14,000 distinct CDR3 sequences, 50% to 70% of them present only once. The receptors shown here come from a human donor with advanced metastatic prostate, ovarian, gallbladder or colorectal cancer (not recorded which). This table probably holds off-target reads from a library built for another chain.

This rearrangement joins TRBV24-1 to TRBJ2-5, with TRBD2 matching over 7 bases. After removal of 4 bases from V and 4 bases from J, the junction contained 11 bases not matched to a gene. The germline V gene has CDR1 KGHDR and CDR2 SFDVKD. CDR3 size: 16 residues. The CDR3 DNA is TGTGCCACCAGTGACCCAGGACTAGAAATCCGAGAGACCCAGTACTTC. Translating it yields CATSDPGLEIRETQYF.

The CDR3 reads CASGPQGQGAYEQYF. CDR3 sequence (DNA): TGTGCCAGCGGACCTCAGGGACAGGGGGCTTACGAGCAGTACTTC. The chain couples TRBV27 to TRBJ2-7, with 12 nucleotides matching TRBD1. This CDR3 has 15 amino acids. The V gene end was trimmed by 8 bases and the J gene end by 4 bases; junction bases not matched to a gene: 9. CDR1 is MNHEY, CDR2 SMNVEV, per germline (reference sequence).

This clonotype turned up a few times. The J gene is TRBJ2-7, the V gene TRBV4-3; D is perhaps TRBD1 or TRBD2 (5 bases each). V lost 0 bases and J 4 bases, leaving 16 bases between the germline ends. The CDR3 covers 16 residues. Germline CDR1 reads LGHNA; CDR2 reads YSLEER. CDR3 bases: TGCGCCAGCAGCCAAGATCGGGGCCCCGGTCCTTACGAGCAGTACTTC. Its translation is CASSQDRGPGPYEQYF.

Here the CDR3 reads CASSLASGTATDTQYF. CDR3 DNA: TGCGCCAGCAGCTTGGCCTCCGGGACAGCCACAGATACGCAGTATTTT. The chain carries TRBV5-1 and TRBJ2-3, with 7 bases identical to TRBD1. The CDR3 runs to 16 residues. Germline CDR1 SGHRS, CDR2 YFSETQ. V trimming: 0 bases; J trimming: 2 bases; junction bases outside the gene matches: 6.

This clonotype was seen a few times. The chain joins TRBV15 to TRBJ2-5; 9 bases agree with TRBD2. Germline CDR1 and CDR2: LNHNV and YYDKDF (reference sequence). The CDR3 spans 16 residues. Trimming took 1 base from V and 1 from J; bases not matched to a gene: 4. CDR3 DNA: TGTGCCACCAGCAGAGCCCCAGCGGGAGGCCAAGAGACCCAGTACTTC. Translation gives CATSRAPAGGQETQYF.